Following are 12 T cell receptor beta chains from one sample sequenced in a study of T cells in Graves' hyperthyroidism and ophthalmopathy. The CDR3 regions of TCR beta were amplified from RNA transcripts. HTBI primers drove first-round RT-PCR of the TCR CDR3. Via MiXCR, TCRdb re-called the multiplex PCR reads, giving one row per CDR3 protein. The sample shows a few hundred thousand distinct CDR3 sequences, 35% to 55% of them seen only once. Sequenced material: peripheral blood or thyroid tissue (not recorded which). These receptors were collected from a woman aged 18-35 years with Graves' hyperthyroidism.

This clonotype occurred many times. The chain couples TRBV10-3 to TRBJ2-7; D tentatively reads TRBD1 or TRBD2 (7 bases each). The V and J ends lost 7 bases and 5 bases respectively, with 21 bases between them. Looked up from germline, CDR1 is ENHRY and CDR2 is SYGVKD. This CDR3 has 15 residues. The CDR3 loop reads CAITSGTDLTHEQYF. In nucleotides, the CDR3 is TGTGCCATCACCAGCGGGACAGACCTGACTCACGAGCAGTACTTC.

V is TRBV7-9 and J is TRBJ2-2; D possibly matches TRBD1 or TRBD2 (6 bases each). Germline V gene data show CDR1 as SEHNR and CDR2 as FQNEAQ (reference sequence). The CDR3 contains 15 residues. Trimming cost V 4 bases and J 5 bases, with 14 bases left between them. CDR3 bases: TGTGCCAGCAGCTATGTAGGGGGGCGAACCGGGGAGCTGTTTTTT. Protein product: CASSYVGGRTGELFF.

This clonotype was seen more than once but under ten times. The chain uses TRBV2 and TRBJ1-1, with D possibly being TRBD1 (5 bases). The CDR3 runs to 14 residues. In germline, CDR1 is SNHLY, CDR2 FYNNEI. The V gene lost 5 bases and the J gene lost 4 bases, with 14 bases spanning the gap. In DNA, the CDR3 is TGTGCCAGCAGTCTACGGATCGGGGGCACTGAAGCTTTCTTT. It encodes CASSLRIGGTEAFF.

This clonotype was recorded many times. The gene calls are TRBV12-3 or TRBV12-4 and TRBJ1-6; D gene uncertain. With 6 bases removed from V and 9 bases from J, the gap between germline ends came to 9 bases. The CDR3 has 12 amino acids. The CDR3 reads CASRDSSSPLHF. The CDR3 bases are TGTGCCAGCAGGGATTCCAGTTCACCCCTCCACTTT.

On this clonotype itself: A read error may produce the germline difference seen at one junction end. The chain joins TRBV6-6 to TRBJ2-5, with unresolved D. The germline CDR1 and CDR2 sequences are MNHNY and SVGAGI (reference sequence). The CDR3 has 13 residues. CDR3 residues: CASSEEDGETQCF. In nucleotides, the CDR3 is TGTGCCAGCAGTGAAGAGGACGGAGAGACCCAGTGCTTC.

This clonotype was observed a few times. The gene calls are TRBV7-9 and TRBJ1-2, with D tentatively TRBD1 (5 bases). Trimming took off 5 bases at V and 8 bases at J, with 24 bases between the two ends. The CDR3 contains 16 residues. Germline V gene data show CDR1 as SEHNR and CDR2 as FQNEAQ (reference sequence). CDR3 in amino acids: CASSRRVAGLLEGYTF. In nucleotides, the CDR3 is TGTGCCAGCAGCCGGCGCGTTGCAGGGTTGTTGGAGGGCTACACCTTC. The whole variable domain, remainder taken from reference TRBV7-9 and TRBJ1-2, is DTGVSQNPRHKITKRGQNVTFRCDPISEHNRLYWYRQTLGQGPEFLTYFQNEAQLEKSRLLSDRFSAERPKGSFSTLEIQRTEQGDSAMYLCASSRRVAGLLEGYTFGSGTRLTVV.

This clonotype was observed many times. V gene TRBV24-1 combines with J gene TRBJ2-7; 7 bases are a match to TRBD2. V was pared by 5 bases and J by 1 base, with 7 bases of the junction left unmatched. CDR3 length: 15 amino acids. CDR1 and CDR2 from the germline V gene are KGHDR and SFDVKD. The DNA of the CDR3 is TGTGCCACCAGTGGATGGGCGGGAGCGTCCTACGAGCAGTACTTC. Amino acids: CATSGWAGASYEQYF.

CDR3 bases: TGCAGTGCAAATCCTGGGACTAGCGGACGCACAGATACGCAGTATTTT. Translation: CSANPGTSGRTDTQYF. This chain connects TRBV29-1 to TRBJ2-3, with 11 bases identical to TRBD2. The CDR3 has 16 residues. Germline-derived CDR1 and CDR2 are SQVTM and ANQGSEA.

On this clonotype itself: A much larger clonotype is one base distant, so this may be a read error. V usage is TRBV7-6 and J usage is TRBJ2-2; TRBD1 agrees at 7 bases. The CDR3 runs to 13 residues. V shed 2 bases and J 7 bases; nucleotides not matched to a gene: 1. Germline CDR1 reads SGHVS; CDR2 reads FNYEAQ. The CDR3 loop is CASSLTGVGELFF. CDR3 coding DNA: TGTGCCAGCAGCTTAACAGGGGTCGGGGAGCTGTTTTTT.

This clonotype was found a few times. V is TRBV2 and J is TRBJ2-7; 7 nucleotides match TRBD2. Germline V gene lookup returns CDR1 SNHLY and CDR2 FYNNEI. There are 15 residues in the CDR3. V was pared by 11 bases and J by 3 bases, with 16 bases of the junction left unmatched. CDR3 region: CASKGRRGIDYEQYF. CDR3 sequence (DNA): TGTGCCTCTAAAGGGCGGCGGGGGATCGACTACGAGCAGTACTTC.

This clonotype has a count of ten or more. The genes are TRBV29-1 and TRBJ2-5; 8 bases are shared with TRBD2. The CDR3 loop spans 13 amino acids. CDR1 and CDR2 (germline): SQVTM, ANQGSEA. V lost 5 bases, J lost 5 bases, and 7 bases stayed unmatched. CDR3 nucleotides: TGCAGCGTTCAAGCCCCGGGAGGGGAGACCCAGTACTTC. Protein sequence: CSVQAPGGETQYF.

The table lists this clonotype with a few counts. V is TRBV7-3 and J is TRBJ1-1, with unresolved D. The V gene's germline CDR1 is SGHTA and CDR2 FQGTGA. V was clipped by 0 bases and J by 2 bases, with 10 bases between them. The CDR3 extends over 15 amino acids. The CDR3 bases are TGTGCCAGCAGCTTAACGGGAACAGTTAACACTGAAGCTTTCTTT. Translation: CASSLTGTVNTEAFF.